Below, 28 T cell receptor beta chains from the same sample are listed, as sequenced in a study of CD8 T cells in ankylosing spondylitis. TCRdb redid the calling of the 5' RACE reads with MiXCR, one entry per CDR3 protein. The table shows approximately 24,000 distinct CDR3 sequences, with just over 2.5% occurring only once. The sample was blood, either unsorted or a sorted T cell fraction (not recorded which). The receptors shown here come from a female donor with ankylosing spondylitis or in good health (not recorded which).

This clonotype was recorded many times. The chain uses TRBV9 and TRBJ2-3, with TRBD2 matching 11 bases. The CDR3 is 16 amino acids. Germline-derived CDR1 and CDR2 are SGDLS and YYNGEE. Trimming removed 4 bases from V and 2 bases from J; junction bases left unmatched: 6. CDR3 coding DNA: TGTGCCAGCAGCCAACAGACTAGCGGGATCACAGATACGCAGTATTTT. Protein product: CASSQQTSGITDTQYF.

The sample holds many counts of this clonotype. The chain uses TRBV9 and TRBJ2-3; D is unresolved. In germline, CDR1 is SGDLS, CDR2 YYNGEE. Trimming left V 2 bases short and J 3 bases short, with 10 bases between. The length of the CDR3 is 14 residues. The CDR3 is CASSVRLGTDTQYF. CDR3 nucleotides: TGTGCCAGCAGCGTTCGACTTGGGACAGATACGCAGTATTTT.

This clonotype was observed many times. The chain employs TRBV9 and TRBJ1-2; a possible D gene is TRBD1 (6 bases). Germline V CDR1 and CDR2: SGDLS, YYNGEE. V dropped 3 bases and J dropped 8 bases, with 8 bases sitting between them. The CDR3 sequence is 11 residues long. CDR3 residues: CASSAGVGYTF. The CDR3 nucleotides are TGTGCCAGCAGCGCAGGGGTCGGCTACACCTTC.

This clonotype came up many times. The chain uses TRBV9 and TRBJ2-7; a weak D match, TRBD2 (5 bases). This CDR3 has 15 amino acids. Per the germline V gene, CDR1 is SGDLS and CDR2 is YYNGEE. Trimming pared 0 bases from V and 0 bases from J, leaving 10 bases between. CDR3 DNA sequence: TGTGCCAGCAGCGTAGAAGACGGGAACTCCTACGAGCAGTACTTC. Translating it yields CASSVEDGNSYEQYF.

This clonotype was seen many times. Because the CDR3's place on the DNA is in doubt, the DNA is left out and the CDR3 is given as listed by TCRdb. The chain is built from TRBV9 and TRBJ2-4. Ends included, the CDR3 has 15 residues. Germline CDR1 and CDR2: SGDLS and YYNGEE. The CDR3 spells CASSPTFGAKNIQYF.

This clonotype was counted at least ten times. The chain couples TRBV9 to TRBJ2-3; perhaps D is TRBD1 or TRBD2 (5 bases each). The CDR3 sequence is 16 residues long. The germline gives CDR1 SGDLS, CDR2 YYNGEE. V gave up 0 bases and J gave up 0 bases, with 11 bases separating them. CDR3 region: CASSVARGFSTDTQYF. As DNA, the CDR3 is TGTGCCAGCAGCGTAGCTCGGGGCTTTAGCACAGATACGCAGTATTTT. Complete variable domain (other parts from reference TRBV9 and TRBJ2-3): DSGVTQTPKHLITATGQRVTLRCSPRSGDLSVYWYQQSLDQGLQFLIQYYNGEERAKGNILERFSAQQFPDLHSELNLSSLELGDSALYFCASSVARGFSTDTQYFGPGTRLTVL.

This clonotype occurred many times. The chain couples TRBV9 to TRBJ2-2; maybe TRBD1 (6 bases). Germline CDR1 reads SGDLS; CDR2 reads YYNGEE. Trimming left V 3 bases short and J 9 bases short, with 9 bases between. This CDR3 region has 12 residues. CDR3 coding DNA: TGTGCCAGCAGCGGCCGGGACAGGGAGCTGTTTTTT. Translation: CASSGRDRELFF. The whole variable domain, filled in from reference TRBV9 and TRBJ2-2, reads DSGVTQTPKHLITATGQRVTLRCSPRSGDLSVYWYQQSLDQGLQFLIQYYNGEERAKGNILERFSAQQFPDLHSELNLSSLELGDSALYFCASSGRDRELFFGEGSRLTVL.

This clonotype was seen many times. The chain links TRBV9 to TRBJ2-3, with 14 bases that match TRBD2. CDR1 and CDR2 (germline): SGDLS, YYNGEE. V was pared by 2 bases and J by 9 bases, with 8 bases of the junction left unmatched. The CDR3 has 16 amino acids. The CDR3 here is CASSVEGTSGSGTQYF. For the CDR3, the DNA is TGTGCCAGCAGCGTGGAAGGGACTAGCGGGAGCGGAACGCAGTATTTT. Full variable domain (remainder filled in from reference TRBV9 and TRBJ2-3): DSGVTQTPKHLITATGQRVTLRCSPRSGDLSVYWYQQSLDQGLQFLIQYYNGEERAKGNILERFSAQQFPDLHSELNLSSLELGDSALYFCASSVEGTSGSGTQYFGPGTRLTVL.

This clonotype occurred a few times. A much more abundant neighbour one base away suggests this may be a read error. The rearrangement joins TRBV9 to TRBJ2-5; 7 bases map to TRBD2. This CDR3 region has 15 residues. Germline values: CDR1 SGDLS, CDR2 YYNGEE. CDR3 nucleotide sequence: TGTGCCAGCAGCCCGATGGACATCACGCGGGAGATCCAGTACTTC. Translating gives CASSPMDITREIQYF.

The chain couples TRBV9 to TRBJ2-3, with D perhaps assigned TRBD1 or TRBD2 (5 bases each). The CDR3 contains 15 residues. The V gene's germline CDR1 is SGDLS and CDR2 YYNGEE. V was clipped by 0 bases and J by 2 bases, with 10 bases between them. In DNA form, the CDR3 reads TGTGCCAGCAGCGTAGGTGGGGACCCCACAGATACGCAGTATTTT. Amino acid sequence: CASSVGGDPTDTQYF.

This clonotype has ten or more counts. The rearrangement uses TRBV9 and TRBJ2-5, with TRBD2 as a possible D gene (5 bases). Germline CDR1 is SGDLS and CDR2 is YYNGEE. V was cut by 0 bases and J by 5 bases, with 11 bases left in between. The CDR3 contains 14 residues. CDR3 bases: TGTGCCAGCAGCGTAGGTTCTTCGGGGGAGACCCAGTACTTC. It codes for CASSVGSSGETQYF.

This clonotype appeared many times. CDR3 in DNA: TGTGCCAGCAGCGGACCCTCCGACAGGGTCGTCTTGAACACTGAAGCTTTCTTT. It encodes CASSGPSDRVVLNTEAFF. This chain uses TRBV9 with TRBJ1-1; 7 bases are a match to TRBD1. This CDR3 is 18 amino acids long. Germline V gives CDR1 SGDLS, CDR2 YYNGEE. V shed 3 bases and J 0 bases; nucleotides not matched to a gene: 14.

This clonotype was counted many times. The CDR3 sequence is CASSPTTSGGTDTQYF. In nucleotides, the CDR3 is TGTGCCAGCAGCCCCACCACTAGCGGGGGCACAGATACGCAGTATTTT. The chain carries TRBV9 and TRBJ2-3; 10 positions match TRBD2. The germline CDR1 and CDR2 sequences are SGDLS and YYNGEE. The CDR3 runs 16 residues. V lost 4 bases to trimming and J lost 1 base; unmatched junction nucleotides: 6.

In its sample, this clonotype was seen many times. The chain couples TRBV9 to TRBJ2-1, with D possibly matching TRBD2 (6 bases). The CDR3 loop spans 16 amino acids. V gave up 4 bases and J gave up 2 bases, with 16 bases separating them. Germline V gene lookup returns CDR1 SGDLS and CDR2 YYNGEE. CDR3 DNA sequence: TGTGCCAGCAGCCTCCGGGGGTCCTCTACCTACAATGAGCAGTTCTTC. Its protein product is CASSLRGSSTYNEQFF.

This clonotype was observed many times. In DNA, the CDR3 is TGTGCCAGCAGCGTAGGCCGGGTCTCCTACAATGAGCAGTTCTTC. It encodes CASSVGRVSYNEQFF. The chain couples TRBV9 to TRBJ2-1, with D unclear. V dropped 0 bases and J dropped 0 bases, with 7 bases sitting between them. This CDR3 comprises 15 residues. From germline, CDR1 is SGDLS and CDR2 YYNGEE.

This clonotype was detected ten times or more. The V gene is TRBV9, the J gene TRBJ2-3, with TRBD2 as a possible D gene (6 bases). V dropped 4 bases and J dropped 0 bases, with 12 bases sitting between them. CDR1 is SGDLS, CDR2 YYNGEE, per germline. The CDR3 loop spans 15 amino acids. CDR3 sequence: CASSLKAGSTDTQYF. The CDR3 DNA reads TGTGCCAGCAGCCTCAAGGCGGGAAGCACAGATACGCAGTATTTT.

At least ten counts were recorded for this clonotype. The rearrangement joins TRBV7-4 to TRBJ1-4; maybe TRBD1 (6 bases). Looked up from germline, CDR1 is SGHVT and CDR2 is SQSDAQ. V was shortened by 3 bases and J by 5 bases, with 25 bases between the two germline ends. The CDR3 runs 19 residues. The CDR3 sequence is CASSFISRQGLMMNEKLFF. Written as DNA, the CDR3 is TGTGCCAGCAGCTTTATTTCGCGGCAGGGGTTAATGATGAATGAAAAACTGTTTTTT.

This clonotype appeared many times. The chain recombines TRBV9 with TRBJ1-3; D unresolved. This CDR3 is built from 13 residues. V was shortened by 2 bases and J by 3 bases, with 6 bases between the two germline ends. CDR1 is SGDLS, CDR2 YYNGEE, per germline. CDR3 sequence (DNA): TGTGCCAGCAGCGTGGACGGTGGAAACACCATATATTTT. Translation gives CASSVDGGNTIYF.

This clonotype was detected ten times or more. J is TRBJ2-1 and V is TRBV9; 10 bases are a match to TRBD2. Germline V CDR1 and CDR2: SGDLS, YYNGEE. This CDR3 region has 14 residues. V lost 0 bases to trimming and J lost 6 bases; unmatched junction nucleotides: 0. The CDR3 is CASSVGTSGNEQFF. The CDR3, as DNA: TGTGCCAGCAGCGTAGGGACTAGCGGCAATGAGCAGTTCTTC.

This clonotype was picked up many times. The rearrangement uses TRBV9 and TRBJ1-4, with a weak D call TRBD1 (6 bases). Trimming stripped 4 bases from V and 5 bases from J, with 15 bases between. CDR1 is SGDLS and CDR2 is YYNGEE in the germline V gene. CDR3 size: 15 residues. The CDR3 loop is CASSSEETGNEKLFF. CDR3 nucleotide sequence: TGTGCCAGCAGCTCAGAGGAGACAGGAAATGAAAAACTGTTTTTT.

This clonotype was seen ten or more times. This chain joins TRBV9 and TRBJ1-6, with 9 bases matching TRBD1. The germline gives CDR1 SGDLS, CDR2 YYNGEE. J gave up 6 bases and V 3 bases, and 4 bases lay outside the gene matches. The CDR3 has 15 amino acids. The DNA of the CDR3 is TGTGCCAGCAGCGCGGGACAGGGAATTAATTCACCCCTCCACTTT. Encoded protein: CASSAGQGINSPLHF.

This clonotype was observed at least ten times. The chain carries TRBV9 and TRBJ2-6; 9 positions agree with TRBD1. The ends lost 3 bases at V and 0 bases at J; junction bases unmatched: 7. The germline gives CDR1 SGDLS, CDR2 YYNGEE. The CDR3 contains 18 residues. In nucleotides, the CDR3 is TGTGCCAGCAGCGACCTGGACAGGGGTAGCTCTGGGGCCAACGTCCTGACTTTC. It translates to CASSDLDRGSSGANVLTF.

This clonotype was recorded at least ten times. The chain employs TRBV9 and TRBJ2-4; D is unclear. The V end was cut by 0 bases, the J end by 3 bases, with 7 bases between. The CDR3 totals 14 residues. Germline V gene lookup returns CDR1 SGDLS and CDR2 YYNGEE. The CDR3 protein is CASSVGQHKNIQYF. The CDR3 region has the DNA TGTGCCAGCAGCGTAGGGCAGCACAAAAACATTCAGTACTTC.

This clonotype has a count of ten or more. The V call is TRBV9, the J call TRBJ2-3; a weak D match, TRBD1 (6 bases). V shed 3 bases and J shed 0 bases, with 14 bases lying between them. From germline, CDR1 is SGDLS and CDR2 YYNGEE. This CDR3 has 16 amino acids. The CDR3 DNA sequence: TGTGCCAGCAGCGGGGGGCATGGGAGTAGCACAGATACGCAGTATTTT. This sequence encodes CASSGGHGSSTDTQYF. Full variable domain (missing parts from reference TRBV9 and TRBJ2-3): DSGVTQTPKHLITATGQRVTLRCSPRSGDLSVYWYQQSLDQGLQFLIQYYNGEERAKGNILERFSAQQFPDLHSELNLSSLELGDSALYFCASSGGHGSSTDTQYFGPGTRLTVL.

This clonotype is judged medium-sized (0.01 to 0.1%). The rearrangement joins TRBV9 to TRBJ1-4, with a tentative D call TRBD1 (5 bases). The V gene's germline CDR1 is SGDLS and CDR2 YYNGEE. V lost 3 bases, J lost 2 bases, and 8 bases lay in between. The CDR3 has 14 amino acids. The chain's CDR3 is CASSGRDTNEKLFF. Written as DNA, the CDR3 is TGTGCCAGCAGCGGAAGGGACACTAATGAAAAACTGTTTTTT.

At least ten counts were recorded for this clonotype. The chain couples TRBV9 to TRBJ2-6, with D perhaps TRBD2 (7 bases). Germline V gives CDR1 SGDLS, CDR2 YYNGEE. V lost 3 bases, J lost 0 bases, and 16 bases lay in between. The CDR3 consists of 18 residues. The CDR3 nucleotides are TGTGCCAGCAGCGCCCCCGGGGGGCTCCTCTCTGGGGCCAACGTCCTGACTTTC. Its protein is CASSAPGGLLSGANVLTF.

In its sample, this clonotype was seen many times. V usage is TRBV9 and J usage is TRBJ2-1; 8 bases align to TRBD2. Germline CDR1 SGDLS, CDR2 YYNGEE. V shed 0 bases, J shed 8 bases, and the junction held 10 bases outside the gene matches. The CDR3 spans 16 residues. This chain's CDR3 is CASSVGLAGHLDEQFF. The DNA for the CDR3 is TGTGCCAGCAGCGTAGGTCTAGCGGGTCACCTCGATGAGCAGTTCTTC.

This clonotype was picked up many times. V gene TRBV9 combines with J gene TRBJ2-1; perhaps TRBD1 as D (5 bases). Germline V gene sequence: CDR1 SGDLS, CDR2 YYNGEE. This CDR3 contains 15 residues. V gave up 7 bases and J gave up 0 bases, with 14 bases separating them. CDR3 coding DNA: TGTGCCAGCTCCTCAGGGCCGAACTCCTACAATGAGCAGTTCTTC. Protein product: CASSSGPNSYNEQFF.